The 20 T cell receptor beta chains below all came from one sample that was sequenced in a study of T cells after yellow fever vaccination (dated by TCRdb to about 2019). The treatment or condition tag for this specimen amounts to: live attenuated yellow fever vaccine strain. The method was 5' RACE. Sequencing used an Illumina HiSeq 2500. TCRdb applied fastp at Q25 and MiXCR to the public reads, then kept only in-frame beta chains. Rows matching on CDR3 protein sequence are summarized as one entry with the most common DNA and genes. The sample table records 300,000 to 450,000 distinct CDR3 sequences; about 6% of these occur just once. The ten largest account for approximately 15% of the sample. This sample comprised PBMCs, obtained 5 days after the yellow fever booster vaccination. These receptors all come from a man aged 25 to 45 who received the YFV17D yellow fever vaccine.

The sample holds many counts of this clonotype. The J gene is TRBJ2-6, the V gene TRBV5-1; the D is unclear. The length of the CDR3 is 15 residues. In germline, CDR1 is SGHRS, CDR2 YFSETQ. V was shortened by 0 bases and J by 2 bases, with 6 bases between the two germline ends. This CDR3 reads CASSLGDTGANVLTF. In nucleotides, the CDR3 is TGCGCCAGCAGCTTGGGTGACACTGGGGCCAACGTCCTGACTTTC.

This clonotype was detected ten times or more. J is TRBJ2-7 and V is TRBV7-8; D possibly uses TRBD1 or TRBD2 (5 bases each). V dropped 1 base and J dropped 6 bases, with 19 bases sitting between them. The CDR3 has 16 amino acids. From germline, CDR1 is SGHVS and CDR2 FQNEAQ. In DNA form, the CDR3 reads TGTGCCAGCAGCTTAGGGACTGGGGCTAGCTGGTTCGAGCAGTACTTC. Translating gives CASSLGTGASWFEQYF.

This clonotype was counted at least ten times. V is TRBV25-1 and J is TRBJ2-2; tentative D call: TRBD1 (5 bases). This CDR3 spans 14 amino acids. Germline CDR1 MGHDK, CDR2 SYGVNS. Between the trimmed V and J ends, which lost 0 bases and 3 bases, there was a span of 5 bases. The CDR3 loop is CASSEYRDTGELFF. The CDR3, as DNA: TGTGCCAGCAGTGAATACAGGGACACCGGGGAGCTGTTTTTT. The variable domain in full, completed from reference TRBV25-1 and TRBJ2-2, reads EADIYQTPRYLVIGTGKKITLECSQTMGHDKMYWYQQDPGMELHLIHYSYGVNSTEKGDLSSESTVSRIRTEHFPLTLESARPSHTSQYLCASSEYRDTGELFFGEGSRLTVL.

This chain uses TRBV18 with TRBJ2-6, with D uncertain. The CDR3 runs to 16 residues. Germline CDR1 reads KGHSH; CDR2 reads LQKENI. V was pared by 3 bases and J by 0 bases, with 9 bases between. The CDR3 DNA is TGTGCCAGCTCACCGACACCTGTCTCTGGGGCCAACGTCCTGACTTTC. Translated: CASSPTPVSGANVLTF. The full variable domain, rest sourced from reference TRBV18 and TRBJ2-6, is NAGVMQNPRHLVRRRGQEARLRCSPMKGHSHVYWYRQLPEEGLKFMVYLQKENIIDESGMPKERFSAEFPKEGPSILRIQQVVRGDSAAYFCASSPTPVSGANVLTFGAGSRLTVL.

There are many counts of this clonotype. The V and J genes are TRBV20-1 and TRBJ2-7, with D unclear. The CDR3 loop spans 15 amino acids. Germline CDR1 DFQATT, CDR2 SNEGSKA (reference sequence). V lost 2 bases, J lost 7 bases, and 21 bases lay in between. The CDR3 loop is CSARTTFTRHAEQYF. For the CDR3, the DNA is TGCAGTGCTAGAACAACCTTCACCCGACACGCAGAGCAGTACTTC.

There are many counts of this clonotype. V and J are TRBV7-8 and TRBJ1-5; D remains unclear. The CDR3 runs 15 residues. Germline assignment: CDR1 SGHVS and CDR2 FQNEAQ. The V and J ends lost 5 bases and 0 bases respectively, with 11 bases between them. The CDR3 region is CASSVGLYSNQPQHF. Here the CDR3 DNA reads TGTGCCAGCAGCGTAGGACTGTATAGCAATCAGCCCCAGCATTTT.

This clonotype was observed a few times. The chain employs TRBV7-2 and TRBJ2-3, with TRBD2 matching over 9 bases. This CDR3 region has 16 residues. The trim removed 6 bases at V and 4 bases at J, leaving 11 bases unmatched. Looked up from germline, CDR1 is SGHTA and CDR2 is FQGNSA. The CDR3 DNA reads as TGTGCCAGCAGGCCCACAGCGGGGGGAGCTGCAGATACGCAGTATTTT. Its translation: CASRPTAGGAADTQYF.

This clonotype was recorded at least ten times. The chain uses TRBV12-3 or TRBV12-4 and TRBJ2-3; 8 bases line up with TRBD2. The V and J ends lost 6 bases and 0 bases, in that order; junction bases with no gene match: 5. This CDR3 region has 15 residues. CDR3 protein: CASRPGGPSTDTQYF. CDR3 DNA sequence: TGTGCCAGCAGACCGGGGGGGCCTAGCACAGATACGCAGTATTTT.

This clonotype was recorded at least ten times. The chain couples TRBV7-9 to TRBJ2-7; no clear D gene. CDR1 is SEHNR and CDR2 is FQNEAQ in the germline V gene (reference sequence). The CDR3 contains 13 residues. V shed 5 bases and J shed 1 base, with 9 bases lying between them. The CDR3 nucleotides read TGTGCCAGCAGCCTCTTCAATTCCTACGAGCAGTACTTC. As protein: CASSLFNSYEQYF.

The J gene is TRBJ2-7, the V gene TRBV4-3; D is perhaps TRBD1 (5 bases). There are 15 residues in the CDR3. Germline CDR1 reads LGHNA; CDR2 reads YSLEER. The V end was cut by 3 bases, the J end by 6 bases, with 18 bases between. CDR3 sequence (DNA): TGCGCCAGCAGCCAGGCGACAGACTCGGTTCGCGAGCAGTACTTC. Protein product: CASSQATDSVREQYF.

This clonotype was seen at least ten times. The DNA of the CDR3 is TGTGCCACCAGCCTACAGGGGGACAATCAGCCCCAGCATTTT. Translation gives CATSLQGDNQPQHF. V gene TRBV15 combines with J gene TRBJ1-5; TRBD1 matches 8 bases. The J segment lost 3 bases and the V segment lost 5 bases, leaving 3 bases of the junction unmatched. The CDR3 runs to 14 residues. Germline V gene lookup returns CDR1 LNHNV and CDR2 YYDKDF (reference sequence).

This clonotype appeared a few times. CDR3 region: CASSPGRQGVYEQYF. DNA of the CDR3: TGTGCCAGCAGCCCCGGGAGGCAGGGGGTGTACGAGCAGTACTTC. The chain has TRBV9 and TRBJ2-7; D may be TRBD1 or TRBD2 (7 bases each). Germline CDR1 and CDR2: SGDLS and YYNGEE. Trimming cost V 4 bases and J 4 bases, with 18 bases left between them. This CDR3 spans 15 amino acids. Based on the CDR3 plus reference TRBV9 and TRBJ2-7, the full variable domain is DSGVTQTPKHLITATGQRVTLRCSPRSGDLSVYWYQQSLDQGLQFLIQYYNGEERAKGNILERFSAQQFPDLHSELNLSSLELGDSALYFCASSPGRQGVYEQYFGPGTRLTVT.

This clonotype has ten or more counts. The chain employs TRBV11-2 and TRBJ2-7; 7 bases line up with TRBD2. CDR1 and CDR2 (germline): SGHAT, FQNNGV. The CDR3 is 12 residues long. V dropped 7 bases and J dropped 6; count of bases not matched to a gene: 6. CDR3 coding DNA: TGTGCCAGCACCCATGGGAGGGGCGAGCAGTACTTC. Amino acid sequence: CASTHGRGEQYF.

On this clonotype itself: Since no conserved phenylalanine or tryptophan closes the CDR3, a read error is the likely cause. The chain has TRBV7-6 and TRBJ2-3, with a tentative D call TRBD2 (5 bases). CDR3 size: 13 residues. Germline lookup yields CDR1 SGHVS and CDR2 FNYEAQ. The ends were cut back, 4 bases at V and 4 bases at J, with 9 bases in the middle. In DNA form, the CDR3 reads TGTGCCAGCAGCTCCGGGGTATCAGATACGCAGTATTCT. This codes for CASSSGVSDTQYS.

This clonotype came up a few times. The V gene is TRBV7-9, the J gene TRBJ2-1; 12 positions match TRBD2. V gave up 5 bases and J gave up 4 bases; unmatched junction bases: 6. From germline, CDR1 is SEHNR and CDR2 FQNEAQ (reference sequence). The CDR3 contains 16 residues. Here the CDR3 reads CASSHWTSGIYNEQFF. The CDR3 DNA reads TGTGCCAGCAGCCATTGGACTAGCGGGATTTACAATGAGCAGTTCTTC.

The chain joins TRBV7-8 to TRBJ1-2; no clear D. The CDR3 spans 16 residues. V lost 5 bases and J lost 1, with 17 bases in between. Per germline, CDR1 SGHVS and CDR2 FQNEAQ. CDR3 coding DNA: TGTGCCAGCAGCCCCCAGGTCGTCGGGAATAACTATGGCTACACCTTC. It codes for CASSPQVVGNNYGYTF.

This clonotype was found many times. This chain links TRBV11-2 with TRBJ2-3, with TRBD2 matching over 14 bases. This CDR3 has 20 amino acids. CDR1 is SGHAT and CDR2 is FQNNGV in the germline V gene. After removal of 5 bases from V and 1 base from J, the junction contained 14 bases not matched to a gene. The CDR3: CASSPGTSGGALRGTDTQYF. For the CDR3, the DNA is TGTGCCAGCAGCCCTGGGACTAGCGGGGGAGCCCTTCGGGGCACAGATACGCAGTATTTT.

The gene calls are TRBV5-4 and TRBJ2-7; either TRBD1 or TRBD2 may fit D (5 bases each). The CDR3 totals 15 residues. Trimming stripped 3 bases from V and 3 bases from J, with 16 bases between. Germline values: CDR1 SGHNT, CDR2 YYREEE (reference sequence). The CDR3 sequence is CASSSNRDQNYEQYF. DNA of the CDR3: TGTGCCAGCAGCTCGAACCGGGACCAGAACTACGAGCAGTACTTC. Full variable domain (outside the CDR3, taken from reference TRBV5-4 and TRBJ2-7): ETGVTQSPTHLIKTRGQQVTLRCSSQSGHNTVSWYQQALGQGPQFIFQYYREEENGRGNFPPRFSGLQFPNYSSELNVNALELDDSALYLCASSSNRDQNYEQYFGPGTRLTVT.

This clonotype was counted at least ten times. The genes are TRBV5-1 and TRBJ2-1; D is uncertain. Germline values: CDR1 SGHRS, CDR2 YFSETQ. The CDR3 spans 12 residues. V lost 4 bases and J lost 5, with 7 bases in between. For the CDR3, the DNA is TGCGCCAGCAGCATCCGGGACAATGAGCAGTTCTTC. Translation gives CASSIRDNEQFF. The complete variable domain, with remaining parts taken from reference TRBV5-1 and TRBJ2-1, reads KAGVTQTPRYLIKTRGQQVTLSCSPISGHRSVSWYQQTPGQGLQFLFEYFSETQRNKGNFPGRFSGRQFSNSRSEMNVSTLELGDSALYLCASSIRDNEQFFGPGTRLTVL.

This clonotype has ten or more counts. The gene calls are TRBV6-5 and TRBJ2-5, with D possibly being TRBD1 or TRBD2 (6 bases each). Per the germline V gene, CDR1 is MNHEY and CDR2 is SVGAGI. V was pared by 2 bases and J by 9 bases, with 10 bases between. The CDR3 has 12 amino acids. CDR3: CASSYVRGAQYF. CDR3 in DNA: TGTGCCAGCAGTTACGTTAGGGGGGCCCAGTACTTC.